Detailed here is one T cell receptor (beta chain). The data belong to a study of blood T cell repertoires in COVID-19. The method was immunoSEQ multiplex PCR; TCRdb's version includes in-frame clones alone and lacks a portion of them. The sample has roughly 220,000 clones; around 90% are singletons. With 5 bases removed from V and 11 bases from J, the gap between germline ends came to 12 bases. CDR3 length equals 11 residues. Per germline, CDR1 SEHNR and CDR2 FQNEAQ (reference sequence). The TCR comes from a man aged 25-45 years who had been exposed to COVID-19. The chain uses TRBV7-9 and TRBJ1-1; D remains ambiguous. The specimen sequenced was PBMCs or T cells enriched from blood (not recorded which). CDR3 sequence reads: CASSLPEVAFF. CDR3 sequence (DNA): TGTGCCAGCAGCCTACCCGAGGTGGCTTTCTTT.